The rows below give T cell receptor beta chains drawn from one sample of a study of cytomegalovirus exposure and HLA in healthy donors. TCRdb's table, derived via immunoSEQ multiplex PCR, lists solely in-frame clones and lacks some. Of about 130,000 clones listed, 73% are singletons. The sample comprised PBMCs. These receptors all come from a woman in her thirties or forties in good health and CMV-seropositive. Each CDR3 is given with its conserved first and last residue. The order of the fields is V gene, J gene, clone size, D gene, CDR3 protein, CDR3 DNA. A D gene is named only where the DNA matches it firmly. Size is omitted from some rows. Given values are once, few, many or a class for expanded clones.

>TRBV2|TRBJ1-5|few|.
CASTYSNQPQHF
TGTGCCAGCACCTATAGCAATCAGCCCCAGCATTTT
>TRBV19|TRBJ1-1|.|TRBD1
CASSPRGRLMNTEAFF
TGTGCCAGTAGTCCCAGGGGGAGGCTCATGAACACTGAAGCTTTCTTT
>TRBV28|TRBJ2-7|.|.
CASSLSVRSYEQYF
TGTGCCAGCAGTTTATCCGTCAGATCCTACGAGCAGTACTTC
>TRBV7-7|TRBJ2-7|.|.
CASSLSGKGEQYF
TGTGCCAGCAGCTTATCGGGGAAAGGGGAGCAGTACTTC
>TRBV4-1|TRBJ1-4|.|.
CASSQSQINEKLFF
TGCGCCAGCAGCCAATCACAGATTAATGAAAAACTGTTTTTT
>TRBV15|TRBJ1-5|.|.
CATSSLYSSPNRQPQHF
TGTGCCACCAGCAGTCTCTATAGCAGCCCTAACCGGCAGCCCCAGCATTTT
>TRBV7-2|TRBJ2-5|.|TRBD2
CASSPYRLANQETQYF
TGTGCCAGCAGCCCCTACCGACTAGCGAACCAAGAGACCCAGTACTTC
>TRBV30|TRBJ1-1|once|TRBD1
CAWSGPGQGGTEAFF
TGTGCCTGGAGCGGTCCGGGACAGGGGGGAACTGAAGCTTTCTTT
>TRBV28|TRBJ2-7|.|TRBD2
CASSLGGTPGLREQYF
TGTGCCAGCAGTTTGGGGGGGACTCCTGGGCTTCGCGAGCAGTACTTC
>TRBV5-6|TRBJ2-7|.|.
CASSIGSYEQYF
TGTGCCAGCAGCATCGGGTCCTACGAGCAGTACTTC
>TRBV7-2|TRBJ2-3|.|TRBD1
CASSFRATQGTDTQYF
TGTGCCAGCAGCTTTAGAGCCACACAGGGGACAGATACGCAGTATTTT
>TRBV25-1|TRBJ1-3|.|.
CASSNTGTSGNTIYF
TGTGCCAGCAGTAACACAGGGACCTCTGGAAACACCATATATTTT
>TRBV2|TRBJ2-7|.|TRBD1
CASIGGTGRVYEQYF
TGTGCCAGCATCGGTGGGACAGGGAGAGTCTACGAGCAGTACTTC
>TRBV5-1|TRBJ2-3|.|.
CASSYGQDTSTDTQYF
TGCGCCAGCAGCTATGGCCAGGATACTAGCACAGATACGCAGTATTTT
>TRBV7-2|TRBJ2-2|.|.
CASSSQGYTGELFF
TGTGCCAGCAGCTCACAGGGTTACACCGGGGAGCTGTTTTTT
>TRBV7-2|TRBJ2-7|.|.
CASSWDNSYEQYF
TGTGCCAGCAGCTGGGACAACAGCTACGAGCAGTACTTC
>TRBV4-1|TRBJ2-1|.|TRBD2
CASSTIAGASYNEQFF
TGCGCCAGCAGTACAATAGCGGGAGCCTCCTACAATGAGCAGTTCTTC
>TRBV11-1|TRBJ1-1|.|.
CASSLDSGREAFF
TGTGCCAGCAGCTTAGACAGTGGGAGGGAAGCTTTCTTT
>TRBV13|TRBJ2-7|few|.
CASSFPPTGHYEQYF
TGTGCCAGCAGCTTCCCACCGACAGGCCATTACGAGCAGTACTTC
>TRBV6-4|TRBJ2-2|few|.
CASSDSTEGAGELFF
TGTGCCAGCAGTGACTCGACCGAAGGGGCCGGGGAGCTGTTTTTT
>TRBV2|TRBJ1-5|.|TRBD1
CASSDWDRDLYSNQPQHF
TGTGCCAGCAGTGACTGGGACAGGGACCTTTATAGCAATCAGCCCCAGCATTTT
>TRBV10-3|TRBJ2-2|.|.
CAISESFGNGELFF
TGTGCCATCAGTGAGTCCTTCGGGAACGGGGAGCTGTTTTTT
>TRBV7-2|TRBJ2-7|.|.
CASSSQFAYEQYF
TGTGCCAGCAGCTCTCAGTTTGCCTACGAGCAGTACTTC
>TRBV21-1|TRBJ2-3|.|.
CASRGGRVRGKADTQYF
TGTGCCAGCAGAGGGGGCAGGGTTCGGGGTAAGGCAGATACGCAGTATTTT
>TRBV28|TRBJ2-1|.|TRBD2
CASSARTSGRNEQFF
TGTGCCAGCAGTGCCCGGACTAGCGGGAGAAATGAGCAGTTCTTC
>TRBV10-2|TRBJ1-6|few|TRBD1
CASTDRGSSYNSPLHF
TGCGCCAGTACGGACAGGGGAAGCTCCTATAATTCACCCCTCCACTTT
>TRBV7-6|TRBJ2-2|.|TRBD1
CASSARFTGQKNTGELFF
TGTGCCAGCAGCGCGCGATTCACGGGACAGAAGAACACCGGGGAGCTGTTTTTT
>TRBV7-9|TRBJ2-7|.|.
CASSTTGCEQYF
TGTGCCAGCAGCACTACAGGGTGCGAGCAGTACTTC